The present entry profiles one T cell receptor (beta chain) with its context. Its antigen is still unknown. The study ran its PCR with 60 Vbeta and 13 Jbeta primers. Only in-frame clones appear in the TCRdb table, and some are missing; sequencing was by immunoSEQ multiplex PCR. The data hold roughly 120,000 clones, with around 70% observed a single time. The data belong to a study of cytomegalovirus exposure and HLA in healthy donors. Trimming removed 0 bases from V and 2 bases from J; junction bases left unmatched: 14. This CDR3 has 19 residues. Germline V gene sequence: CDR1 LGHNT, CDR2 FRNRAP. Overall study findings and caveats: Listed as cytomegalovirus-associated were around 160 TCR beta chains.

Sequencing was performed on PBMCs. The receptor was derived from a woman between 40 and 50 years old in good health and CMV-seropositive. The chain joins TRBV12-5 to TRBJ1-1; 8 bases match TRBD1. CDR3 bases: TGTGCTAGTGGTTTGGTCCTCCCAGGGGGCGCAAATGGTAACACTGAAGCTTTCTTT. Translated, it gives CASGLVLPGGANGNTEAFF. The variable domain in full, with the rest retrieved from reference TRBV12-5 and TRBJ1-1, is DARVTQTPRHKVTEMGQEVTMRCQPILGHNTVFWYRQTMMQGLELLAYFRNRAPLDDSGMPKDRFSAEMPDATLATLKIQPSEPRDSAVYFCASGLVLPGGANGNTEAFFGQGTRLTVV.